What follows describes a single TCR beta chain. Its recognized antigen is unknown. Per-nucleotide qualities are absent, and no much larger clonotype sits a single base away. Inclusive of the bounding cysteine and phenylalanine, the CDR3 is 17 residues long. CDR3 DNA only is kept here, 51 bases in frame from base 1. V was cut back by 4 bases and J by 0 bases, leaving a gap of 16 bases between them. CDR1 LNHDA and CDR2 SQIVND were looked up in the germline V gene (reference sequence). These data belong to a study of control samples from healthy donors and cancer patients (dated by TCRdb to between 2020 and 2021). Libraries were prepared through the immunoSEQ multiplex PCR assay. Entries here come from immuneACCESS through TCRdb and include only in-frame sequences with V and J called. Some clones fail to appear in such tables; in the studies checked, an unresolved V gene covers under half of the shortfall, and the cause of the remainder is unknown. This sample is represented by roughly 130,000 clones; 70% to 90% of them were singletons. Roughly 3.4% of the sample rests with the top ten.

The chain links TRBV19 with TRBJ2-1, with the D gene call left open. The sample consisted of blood. This sequence was found in a man between 45 and 60 years old in good health. The DNA is TGTGCCAGTAGTACTCACCCGGGCGCCCACTCCTACAATGAGCAGTTCTTC. This yields the protein CASSTHPGAHSYNEQFF.